A selection of T cell receptor beta chains follows, all from one sample in a study of blood T cell repertoires in COVID-19. Assay: immunoSEQ multiplex PCR; the TCRdb copy retains only in-frame clones and omits some. The table has around 300,000 clones, roughly 89% seen once. Material for sequencing was PBMCs or T cells enriched from blood (not recorded which). The receptors were gathered from a woman aged 55-69 years who had recovered from COVID-19. The CDR3 runs from the conserved cysteine through the conserved F or W. D genes are given only for firm matches. Where a row states a size, it is once, few, many or the class of an expanded clone; other rows omit it.

clone_size,v_call,j_call,d_call,cdr3_nt,cdr3_aa
.,TRBV19,TRBJ2-1,TRBD2,TGTGCCAGTAGTATGGGCCTAGCGGGAGGATACAATGAGCAGTTCTTC,CASSMGLAGGYNEQFF
.,TRBV6-5,TRBJ1-2,.,TGTGCCAGCAGTTACTCTCGACAGTCCCCTCGGGGCTACACCTTC,CASSYSRQSPRGYTF
.,TRBV5-1,TRBJ2-7,TRBD1,TGCGCCAGCAGCAAAGGGACAGGTAAAGAGCAGTACTTC,CASSKGTGKEQYF
once,TRBV28,TRBJ1-2,TRBD1,TGTGCCAGCAGTTCAGCGTGGGACAGGGAAGGGTATGGCTACACCTTC,CASSSAWDREGYGYTF
.,TRBV5-4,TRBJ2-7,.,TGTGCCAGCAGCTTGGACGGACTTCGCTACGAGCAGTACTTC,CASSLDGLRYEQYF
.,TRBV7-8,TRBJ2-3,TRBD2,TGTGCCAGCAGCCGCGATTCGCCGGGAGGGGGTCATACAGATACGCAGTATTTT,CASSRDSPGGGHTDTQYF
once,TRBV27,TRBJ2-1,TRBD2,TGTGCCAGCAGTTTTAGCGGGAGGGCCTTTAATGAGCAGTTCTTC,CASSFSGRAFNEQFF
.,TRBV6-5,TRBJ1-2,TRBD1,TGTGCCAGCAGTTACCGGCAGGGGGCATTGGTGTATGGCTACACCTTC,CASSYRQGALVYGYTF
.,TRBV5-5,TRBJ1-3,TRBD1,TGTGCCAGCAGCCCCCTAGACAGGGCTGGAAACACCATATATTTT,CASSPLDRAGNTIYF
.,TRBV5-4,TRBJ1-1,TRBD1,TGTGCCAGCAGCGCGGGACAGGGGGCCACTGAAGCTTTCTTT,CASSAGQGATEAFF
.,TRBV10-1,TRBJ2-7,TRBD2,TGCGCCAGCATTAGTTTAGCGGGATCCTACGAGCAGTACTTC,CASISLAGSYEQYF
.,TRBV12-3/TRBV12-4,TRBJ1-3,.,TGTGCCAGCAGTTTTTACAGCGGAAACACCATATATTTT,CASSFYSGNTIYF
.,TRBV3-1/TRBV3-2,TRBJ1-4,TRBD1,TGTGCCAGCAGCCAAATTTTAGGGACAGGGAGTGAAAAACTGTTTTTT,CASSQILGTGSEKLFF
.,TRBV9,TRBJ1-2,TRBD1,TGTGCCAGCAGCGCTACACGAGGGGGACAGGGAGGATACTATGGCTACACCTTC,CASSATRGGQGGYYGYTF
.,TRBV23-1,TRBJ2-3,TRBD1,TGCGCCAGCAGCCACGGAACACAGGGGGCGAGCACAGATACGCAGTATTTT,CASSHGTQGASTDTQYF
.,TRBV11-2,TRBJ2-7,.,TGTGCCAGCAGATTGGACGGGGTCGAGCAGTACTTC,CASRLDGVEQYF
.,TRBV18,TRBJ2-1,TRBD2,TGTGCCAGCTCACCGCAAGGACTAGCGGGGTACAATGAGCAGTTCTTC,CASSPQGLAGYNEQFF
.,TRBV7-9,TRBJ2-2,.,TGTGCCAGCAGCTTATATTGGGGCGACGGGGAGCTGTTTTTT,CASSLYWGDGELFF
.,TRBV28,TRBJ2-5,.,TGTGCCAGCAGTTTGAGTCGGCTAGCGATGGAGACCCAGTACTTC,CASSLSRLAMETQYF
.,TRBV29-1,TRBJ2-3,.,TGCAGCGGCAAGGGACTCCACACAGATACGCAGTATTTT,CSGKGLHTDTQYF
.,TRBV11-2,TRBJ1-1,TRBD1,TGTGCCAGCAGCTTCGACAGGGCGAACACTGAAGCTTTCTTT,CASSFDRANTEAFF
.,TRBV29-1,TRBJ2-7,.,TGCAGCGTTGGACAGAACTACGAGCAGTACTTC,CSVGQNYEQYF
.,TRBV6-2/TRBV6-3,TRBJ2-7,.,TGTGCCAGCAGTTATACCCCCCTTCCGGGACATCCAAGGGTCTACGAGCAGTACTTC,CASSYTPLPGHPRVYEQYF
.,TRBV28,TRBJ1-2,TRBD1,TGTGCCAGCAGAACCGGACAGGGTTACTATGGCTACACCTTC,CASRTGQGYYGYTF
.,TRBV27,TRBJ2-7,.,TGTGCCAGCAGTCCCAGACCCGGGTCGTCCTACGAGCAGTACTTC,CASSPRPGSSYEQYF
.,TRBV5-1,TRBJ2-3,TRBD2,TGCGCCAGCAGCCTTGGGGGGGGCACAGATACGCAGTATTTT,CASSLGGGTDTQYF
.,TRBV2,TRBJ2-2,.,TGTGCCAGTGGGGGGCTAGCGGAAAACACCGGGGAGCTGTTTTTT,CASGGLAENTGELFF
.,TRBV6-1,TRBJ1-6,TRBD1,TGTGCCAGCAGTGAGGGGACAGGGTTCTCACCCCTCCACTTT,CASSEGTGFSPLHF
.,TRBV5-4,TRBJ1-1,TRBD1,TGTGCCAGCAGCTTGATGGGACAGGGATACACTGAAGCTTTCTTT,CASSLMGQGYTEAFF
.,TRBV7-9,TRBJ2-1,.,TGTGCCAGCAGCTTAGCGCAACCAGGGAACAATGAGCAGTTCTTC,CASSLAQPGNNEQFF
.,TRBV7-9,TRBJ2-1,.,TGTGCCAGCAGCAGGACTAACAATGAGCAGTTCTTC,CASSRTNNEQFF
.,TRBV5-1,TRBJ2-3,TRBD2,TGCGCCAGCAGCTCGGGCCGGGGGGGTCCAGATACGCAGTATTTT,CASSSGRGGPDTQYF
.,TRBV7-9,TRBJ2-2,.,TGTGCCAGCAGCGGCCTTTGGGTGGCACCGGGGAGTGCCGGGGAGCTGTTTTTT,CASSGLWVAPGSAGELFF
.,TRBV5-1,TRBJ1-1,TRBD1,TGCGCCAGCAGCCCCAGGGGGGACACTGAAGCTTTCTTT,CASSPRGDTEAFF
.,TRBV2,TRBJ2-7,.,TGTGCCAGCAGACCCTCGACAGAAACCTACGAGCAGTACTTC,CASRPSTETYEQYF
.,TRBV27,TRBJ2-7,.,TGTGCCAGCAGTCCCCCGGGCTACGAGCAGTACTTC,CASSPPGYEQYF
.,TRBV2,TRBJ2-1,.,TGTGCCAGCAGTGTTCTCACTCAATACAATGAGCAGTTCTTC,CASSVLTQYNEQFF
.,TRBV4-1,TRBJ1-4,TRBD1,TGCGCCAGCAGCCAAAAGACAGGGGGCAATTATGCTAATGAAAAACTGTTTTTT,CASSQKTGGNYANEKLFF
.,TRBV5-4,TRBJ2-2,TRBD1,TGTGCCAGCAGCTTGGAGGGGGCGAGATCCGGGGAGCTGTTTTTT,CASSLEGARSGELFF
.,TRBV2,TRBJ2-7,.,TGTGCCAGCAGGCGAACTAACCCCTCCTACGAGCAGTACTTC,CASRRTNPSYEQYF
.,TRBV11-2,TRBJ2-5,.,TGTGCCAGCAGCCTGGGACTTGAAGAGACCCAGTACTTC,CASSLGLEETQYF
.,TRBV27,TRBJ2-2,TRBD1,TGTGCCAGCAGTTCAGGACAGGCCTTCACCGGGGAGCTGTTTTTT,CASSSGQAFTGELFF
.,TRBV4-1,TRBJ2-7,TRBD2,TGCGCCAGCAGCCAAGATGTCTCGGTACGTCTGGCGGGAGAGCACGAGCAGTACTTC,CASSQDVSVRLAGEHEQYF
.,TRBV5-1,TRBJ2-1,TRBD1,TGCGCCAGCAGCGCAGGACAGGGGGCCCTCTCCTACAATGAGCAGTTCTTC,CASSAGQGALSYNEQFF
.,TRBV7-3,TRBJ1-1,.,TGTGCCAGCAGCTCCGGACACCTCACTGAAGCTTTCTTT,CASSSGHLTEAFF
.,TRBV5-1,TRBJ2-7,TRBD2,TGCGCCAGCAGCTGGACCTTAGCGGGAGGTTCGGGGGAGCAGTACTTC,CASSWTLAGGSGEQYF
.,TRBV5-1,TRBJ2-7,TRBD1,TGCGCCAGCAGCTTGGACGACAGGGGCCCCTCCTACGAGCAGTACTTC,CASSLDDRGPSYEQYF
.,TRBV9,TRBJ1-2,.,TGTGCCAGCAGCGTAGTAGGAGGGGTTGGCTACACCTTC,CASSVVGGVGYTF
.,TRBV5-4,TRBJ2-1,TRBD2,TGTGCCAGCATCCCTGCGGGGGGCGCGGGCGCCTACAATGAGCAGTTCTTC,CASIPAGGAGAYNEQFF
.,TRBV27,TRBJ1-4,TRBD1,TGTGCCAGCAGTTGGGACAGGGATAGCGAAAAACTGTTTTTT,CASSWDRDSEKLFF
.,TRBV5-1,TRBJ1-1,TRBD1,TGCGCCAGCAGCTTAAACAGGGGGAACACTGAAGCTTTCTTT,CASSLNRGNTEAFF
.,TRBV24-1,TRBJ1-5,.,TGTGCCACCAGTGAGAGGGAGTCGGGTCAGCCCCAGCATTTT,CATSERESGQPQHF